These 27 T cell receptor beta chains were sequenced from one sample in a study of cytomegalovirus exposure and HLA in healthy donors. This PCR relied on a set of 60 Vbeta primers and 13 Jbeta primers. Clones were sequenced by immunoSEQ multiplex PCR, and TCRdb holds only the in-frame ones, with some missing. The table records some 190,000 clones, about nine tenths of them present only once. Sample: PBMCs. The receptor set was obtained from a boy aged 2 to 10 in good health and CMV-seronegative.

A few counts support this clone. V gene TRBV6-1 combines with J gene TRBJ1-4; D gene uncertain. Germline V CDR1 and CDR2: MNHNS, SASEGT. The CDR3 consists of 14 residues. Trimming cost V 2 bases and J 10 bases, with 14 bases left between them. The CDR3 region has the DNA TGTGCCAGCAGTGAAATCGAGTCCATCGGAAAACTGTTTTTT. Its translation: CASSEIESIGKLFF.

The chain has TRBV30 and TRBJ2-1; the match to TRBD2 covers 8 bases. Unmatched junction bases numbered 10, after V lost 2 bases and J lost 10 bases. The CDR3 consists of 14 residues. In germline, CDR1 is GTSNPN, CDR2 SVGIG (reference sequence). The CDR3 DNA sequence: TGTGCCTGGAGTCTATATAGCGGGGTGGGCGAGCAGTTCTTC. It yields the protein CAWSLYSGVGEQFF. Using reference TRBV30 and TRBJ2-1 for the parts outside the CDR3, the full variable domain is SQTIHQWPATLVQPVGSPLSLECTVEGTSNPNLYWYRQAAGRGLQLLFYSVGIGQISSEVPQNLSASRPQDRQFILSSKKLLLSDSGFYLCAWSLYSGVGEQFFGPGTRLTVL.

V gene TRBV11-2 combines with J gene TRBJ1-1; 7 bases agree with TRBD1. This CDR3 comprises 14 residues. The germline CDR1 and CDR2 sequences are SGHAT and FQNNGV. J was trimmed by 2 bases and V by 3 bases; bases with no gene match: 3. CDR3 nucleotides: TGTGCCAGCAGCTTCGACAGGGTCAACACTGAAGCTTTCTTT. Its translation is CASSFDRVNTEAFF.

The V call is TRBV7-9, the J call TRBJ2-1; D not certain. The CDR3 sequence is 18 residues long. Germline loops: CDR1 SEHNR, CDR2 FQNEAQ (reference sequence). Trimming stripped 3 bases from V and 5 bases from J, with 23 bases between. CDR3 residues: CASSFIAPAPRNHNEQFF. CDR3 nucleotides: TGTGCCAGCAGCTTTATTGCCCCAGCCCCGCGGAACCACAATGAGCAGTTCTTC.

The chain is built from TRBV5-5 and TRBJ2-1; TRBD1 aligns across 7 bases. V lost 2 bases to trimming and J lost 12 bases; unmatched junction nucleotides: 5. Germline CDR1 and CDR2: SGHKS and YYEKEE (reference sequence). The CDR3 sequence is 12 residues long. The CDR3 DNA reads TGTGCCAGCAGCTTTGCCGGACAGGTGCAGTTCTTC. Protein sequence: CASSFAGQVQFF. The whole variable domain, filled in from reference TRBV5-5 and TRBJ2-1, reads DAGVTQSPTHLIKTRGQQVTLRCSPISGHKSVSWYQQVLGQGPQFIFQYYEKEERGRGNFPDRFSARQFPNYSSELNVNALLLGDSALYLCASSFAGQVQFFGPGTRLTVL.

The J gene is TRBJ2-2, the V gene TRBV5-1; 11 nucleotides align to TRBD1. The CDR3 is 17 residues long. Per germline, CDR1 SGHRS and CDR2 YFSETQ. Germline trimming cut 3 bases from V and 7 bases from J; bases unmatched to any gene: 11. CDR3 DNA: TGCGCCAGCAGCTCGAACCGAAGGGACAGGGGGGTCGGGGAGCTGTTTTTT. Its translation: CASSSNRRDRGVGELFF.

This sequence joins TRBV6-1 and TRBJ2-1; 8 bases match TRBD1. Germline-derived CDR1 and CDR2 are MNHNS and SASEGT. The CDR3 extends over 14 amino acids. V gave up 4 bases and J gave up 7 bases; unmatched junction bases: 6. CDR3 region: CASSGRQGRNEQFF. The CDR3 DNA follows: TGTGCCAGCAGTGGGAGACAGGGGAGAAATGAGCAGTTCTTC.

J is TRBJ2-3 and V is TRBV6-4; 7 bases match TRBD2. The germline V gene has CDR1 MRHNA and CDR2 SNTAGT. Trimming took 0 bases from V and 1 from J; bases not matched to a gene: 4. The CDR3 has 16 amino acids. The CDR3 DNA follows: TGTGCCAGCAGTGACTCGGCTAGCGGAGGCACAGATACGCAGTATTTT. This gives the protein CASSDSASGGTDTQYF.

The chain couples TRBV5-1 to TRBJ1-1, with TRBD1 matching 8 bases. CDR3 size: 16 residues. V was pared by 5 bases and J by 4 bases, with 13 bases of the junction left unmatched. Looked up from germline, CDR1 is SGHRS and CDR2 is YFSETQ. The CDR3 nucleotides are TGCGCCAGCAGATCGGGGACAGGAAAATTGAGCACTGAAGCTTTCTTT. It translates to CASRSGTGKLSTEAFF.

The J gene is TRBJ2-7, the V gene TRBV11-2, with D possibly TRBD2 on 6 matching bases. With 0 bases removed from V and 3 bases from J, the gap between germline ends came to 15 bases. Germline lookup yields CDR1 SGHAT and CDR2 FQNNGV. The CDR3 is 16 residues long. The chain's CDR3 is CASSLESGGISYEQYF. The CDR3 DNA reads TGTGCCAGCAGCTTAGAATCCGGCGGGATAAGCTACGAGCAGTACTTC.

This chain connects TRBV6-1 to TRBJ2-1; 11 nucleotides line up with TRBD1. V gave up 10 bases and J gave up 7 bases; unmatched junction bases: 12. The CDR3 is 15 residues long. Germline-derived CDR1 and CDR2 are MNHNS and SASEGT. CDR3 sequence: CATLPSGQGGNEQFF. The CDR3 DNA follows: TGTGCCACCCTCCCTTCGGGACAGGGGGGGAATGAGCAGTTCTTC.

The V gene is TRBV5-1, the J gene TRBJ2-4; D gene uncertain. Deletions cut 0 bases from V and 11 bases from J, with 9 bases between. Germline CDR1 reads SGHRS; CDR2 reads YFSETQ. There are 12 residues in the CDR3. The CDR3: CASSLDSLVQYF. In nucleotides, the CDR3 is TGCGCCAGCAGCTTGGATAGCTTAGTTCAGTACTTC.

J is TRBJ2-3 and V is TRBV7-2, with D perhaps matching TRBD2 (6 bases). The germline CDR1 and CDR2 sequences are SGHTA and FQGNSA. The ends were cut back, 1 base at V and 2 bases at J, with 10 bases in the middle. The CDR3 length is 15 residues. CDR3 protein: CASSLGGLPTDTQYF. The DNA of the CDR3 is TGTGCCAGCAGCTTAGGGGGACTCCCCACAGATACGCAGTATTTT.

The chain is built from TRBV2 and TRBJ2-7; a possible D gene is TRBD1 (6 bases). This CDR3 is built from 14 residues. Germline assignment: CDR1 SNHLY and CDR2 FYNNEI. Deletions cut 7 bases from V and 4 bases from J, with 17 bases between. CDR3 sequence (DNA): TGTGCCAGCATCGCCGGGACAAACCTTTACGAGCAGTACTTC. Protein product: CASIAGTNLYEQYF.

The gene calls are TRBV19 and TRBJ1-5; tentative D call: TRBD1 (6 bases). Germline V gene lookup returns CDR1 LNHDA and CDR2 SQIVND (reference sequence). Trimming cost V 0 bases and J 0 bases, with 9 bases left between them. This CDR3 has 16 residues. The CDR3 sequence is CASSIDGQYSNQPQHF. Here the CDR3 DNA reads TGTGCCAGTAGTATAGATGGACAGTATAGCAATCAGCCCCAGCATTTT.

The genes are TRBV30 and TRBJ2-7; 10 positions match TRBD1. Germline V gene sequence: CDR1 GTSNPN, CDR2 SVGIG (reference sequence). V was clipped by 2 bases and J by 3 bases; unmatched bases: 4. The CDR3 consists of 14 residues. The CDR3 is CAWSTGTGDYEQYF. The CDR3, as DNA: TGTGCCTGGAGTACCGGGACAGGGGACTACGAGCAGTACTTC.

V gene TRBV5-5 combines with J gene TRBJ2-3; possible D gene TRBD2, 6 bases. Germline values: CDR1 SGHKS, CDR2 YYEKEE (reference sequence). The V end lost 4 bases, the J end lost 1 base, and 16 bases lay between the germline ends. The CDR3 runs 16 residues. The CDR3 DNA is TGTGCCAGCAGCCGAGACCTCGGGGGTCGCACAGATACGCAGTATTTT. This codes for CASSRDLGGRTDTQYF.

The V call is TRBV5-6, the J call TRBJ1-2; possibly TRBD1 for D (5 bases). The CDR3 loop spans 15 amino acids. With 3 bases removed from V and 6 bases from J, the gap between germline ends came to 18 bases. Germline loops: CDR1 SGHDT, CDR2 YYEEEE. CDR3 nucleotide sequence: TGTGCCAGCAGCTCCGACTCAACCCCGGGGGATGGCTACACCTTC. As protein: CASSSDSTPGDGYTF.

This clone was counted a single time. The genes are TRBV28 and TRBJ2-7; possibly TRBD1 for D (6 bases). Trimming removed 6 bases from V and 3 bases from J, with 12 bases in between. This CDR3 is 13 amino acids long. Germline V gene data show CDR1 as MDHEN and CDR2 as SYDVKM. The CDR3 nucleotides are TGTGCCAGCAGAGGGGGTCGGTTCTACGAGCAGTACTTC. It translates to CASRGGRFYEQYF. Looking up the rest from reference TRBV28 and TRBJ2-7 gives the full variable domain: DVKVTQSSRYLVKRTGEKVFLECVQDMDHENMFWYRQDPGLGLRLIYFSYDVKMKEKGDIPEGYSVSREKKERFSLILESASTNQTSMYLCASRGGRFYEQYFGPGTRLTVT.

The chain carries TRBV9 and TRBJ2-7; perhaps TRBD1 as D (7 bases). In germline, CDR1 is SGDLS, CDR2 YYNGEE. V was shortened by 0 bases and J by 7 bases, with 11 bases between the two germline ends. The CDR3 contains 13 residues. The CDR3 DNA reads TGTGCCAGCAGCGTAGGCCCAGGGGGGGAGCAGTACTTC. It encodes CASSVGPGGEQYF.

The chain combines TRBV19 with TRBJ2-1; 9 positions match TRBD2. The CDR3 spans 14 residues. V gave up 6 bases and J gave up 6 bases; unmatched junction bases: 6. Germline V gene sequence: CDR1 LNHDA, CDR2 SQIVND (reference sequence). In DNA, the CDR3 is TGTGCCAGTAGAAAAAGCGGGGGGCTCAATGAGCAGTTCTTC. It yields the protein CASRKSGGLNEQFF.

The chain couples TRBV2 to TRBJ2-1; weak D call: TRBD2 (5 bases). The V gene lost 4 bases and the J gene lost 10 bases, with 11 bases spanning the gap. The CDR3 is 12 residues long. Germline V gives CDR1 SNHLY, CDR2 FYNNEI. The CDR3 reads CASSVRGNEQFF. The CDR3 nucleotides are TGTGCCAGCAGTGTGCGAGGGAACGAGCAGTTCTTC.

The rearrangement uses TRBV5-4 and TRBJ1-1; D is unresolved. Germline V gives CDR1 SGHNT, CDR2 YYREEE (reference sequence). The CDR3 runs to 13 residues. V was shortened by 2 bases and J by 4 bases, with 9 bases between the two germline ends. This chain's CDR3 is CASSFTRGTEAFF. The CDR3 coding sequence is TGTGCCAGCAGCTTTACTCGGGGCACTGAAGCTTTCTTT.

This chain uses TRBV5-1 with TRBJ2-3; TRBD2 matches 10 bases. Unmatched junction bases numbered 11, after V lost 7 bases and J lost 6 bases. CDR3 length: 15 residues. Germline V lookup: CDR1 SGHRS, CDR2 YFSETQ. The chain's CDR3 is CASGPSGRAGDTQYF. DNA for the CDR3: TGCGCCAGCGGACCAAGCGGGAGGGCCGGTGATACGCAGTATTTT.

The V and J genes are TRBV6-5 and TRBJ2-5; TRBD1 agrees at 10 bases. The J call could be wrong; TRBJ2-7 is a better fit for the DNA end. The CDR3 has 15 residues. Germline CDR1 reads MNHEY; CDR2 reads SVGAGI. The CDR3 protein is CASSYSGTGALEQYF. The CDR3 nucleotides are TGTGCCAGCAGTTACTCGGGGACAGGGGCCCTCGAGCAGTACTTC.

V and J are TRBV27 and TRBJ2-7; 8 bases are shared with TRBD1. J was trimmed by 4 bases and V by 3 bases; bases with no gene match: 11. The CDR3 loop spans 16 amino acids. Germline-derived CDR1 and CDR2 are MNHEY and SMNVEV (reference sequence). CDR3 DNA: TGTGCCAGCAGTTTGTCGGGCAGGGGGCTATCATACGAGCAGTACTTC. This translates into CASSLSGRGLSYEQYF.

The chain recombines TRBV5-1 with TRBJ2-1; perhaps TRBD2 as D (6 bases). V was trimmed by 3 bases and J by 4 bases, leaving 23 bases between them. The CDR3 consists of 18 residues. Germline CDR1 reads SGHRS; CDR2 reads YFSETQ. The CDR3 DNA reads TGCGCCAGCAGCTCCCCCCCGCAGCGGGCTAGCGCTTACAATGAGCAGTTCTTC. This sequence encodes CASSSPPQRASAYNEQFF. The complete variable domain, with remaining parts taken from reference TRBV5-1 and TRBJ2-1, reads KAGVTQTPRYLIKTRGQQVTLSCSPISGHRSVSWYQQTPGQGLQFLFEYFSETQRNKGNFPGRFSGRQFSNSRSEMNVSTLELGDSALYLCASSSPPQRASAYNEQFFGPGTRLTVL.